Each of the 8 T cell receptor beta chains below was sequenced from the same sample in a study of CD8 T cells in ankylosing spondylitis (dated by TCRdb to the late 2010s). To prepare the library, 5' RACE was applied. The instrument given in TCRdb is Illumina HiSeq 2500. TCRdb itself trimmed the public reads at Q25 with fastp, ran MiXCR and retained productive beta chains. Under each unique CDR3 protein, matching rows form one entry showing the most common genes and DNA. This sample gives 150,000 to 200,000 distinct CDR3 sequences in total; about 20% of them show up just once. The ten most abundant clones make up roughly 4.5% of the sample. Material: blood, either unsorted or a sorted T cell fraction (not recorded which). These receptors were obtained from a male donor aged 10 to 30 with ankylosing spondylitis or in good health (not recorded which). Donor details come from another sample of the same person, matched by shared clones.

The V and J genes are TRBV12-3 or TRBV12-4 and TRBJ2-2; 11 nucleotides align to TRBD1. This CDR3 has 14 residues. With V trimmed by 5 bases and J by 5 bases, 1 base remained unmatched. CDR3 in DNA: TGTGCCAGCAGTGGACAGGGGGCTACCGGGGAGCTGTTTTTT. Amino acid sequence: CASSGQGATGELFF.

This clonotype showed up just a few times. The V call is TRBV29-1, the J call TRBJ2-5; 7 bases fit TRBD2. Unmatched junction bases numbered 10, after V lost 4 bases and J lost 5 bases. The CDR3 sequence is 14 residues long. CDR1 and CDR2 (germline): SQVTM, ANQGSEA. In DNA, the CDR3 is TGCAGCGTTGGGGTGACTAGCCTTGAGGAGACCCAGTACTTC. Protein sequence: CSVGVTSLEETQYF.

This clonotype occurred a few times. This clone may be a read error of a much larger clone one base away. The chain couples TRBV20-1 to TRBJ2-3, with D uncertain. The CDR3 is 13 residues long. Germline V gene sequence: CDR1 DFQATT, CDR2 SNEGSKA (reference sequence). Trimming took off 2 bases at V and 2 bases at J, with 8 bases between the two ends. The CDR3 loop reads CSARTLNTDTQYF. In DNA form, the CDR3 reads TGCAGTGCTAGAACCCTTAACACAGATACGCAGTATTTT.

This clonotype was detected many times. The chain combines TRBV20-1 with TRBJ2-1; TRBD2 matches 8 bases. This CDR3 has 13 residues. Looked up from germline, CDR1 is DFQATT and CDR2 is SNEGSKA (reference sequence). The DNA of the CDR3 is TGCAGCCAAACTAGCGGATACTACAATGAGCAGTTCTTC. It translates to CSQTSGYYNEQFF.

This sequence joins TRBV4-1 and TRBJ2-2, with TRBD1 matching over 9 bases. The CDR3 runs 16 residues. Germline CDR1 reads MGHRA; CDR2 reads YSYEKL. After removal of 4 bases from V and 5 bases from J, the junction contained 8 bases not matched to a gene. CDR3 loop: CASSRINRGLTGELFF. CDR3 DNA: TGCGCCAGCAGCCGAATAAACAGGGGGCTTACCGGGGAGCTGTTTTTT.

This clonotype was seen at least ten times. The chain joins TRBV24-1 to TRBJ2-2, with 7 nucleotides matching TRBD1. J lost 1 base, V lost 3 bases, and 4 bases had no gene match. Looked up from germline, CDR1 is KGHDR and CDR2 is SFDVKD. The CDR3 spans 16 residues. CDR3 in amino acids: CATSDPGTENTGELFF. Here the CDR3 DNA reads TGTGCCACCAGTGATCCCGGGACAGAGAACACCGGGGAGCTGTTTTTT.

Many counts were recorded for this clonotype. The J gene is TRBJ1-1, the V gene TRBV5-1; D gene unclear. Germline loops: CDR1 SGHRS, CDR2 YFSETQ. V lost 4 bases and J 1 base, leaving 11 bases between the germline ends. The CDR3 spans 14 residues. The CDR3 reads CASSLWAPNTEAFF. The CDR3 bases are TGCGCCAGCAGCCTTTGGGCCCCGAACACTGAAGCTTTCTTT.

The sample holds a few counts of this clonotype. The gene calls are TRBV5-1 and TRBJ2-3, with 14 bases aligning to TRBD2. In germline, CDR1 is SGHRS, CDR2 YFSETQ. This CDR3 comprises 17 residues. Trimming removed 4 bases from V and 1 base from J; junction bases left unmatched: 5. For the CDR3, the DNA is TGCGCCAGCAGCACCGGACTAGCGGGAGGCCGCACAGATACGCAGTATTTT. Amino acid sequence: CASSTGLAGGRTDTQYF.